Included here is one T cell receptor beta chain sequence, with context. This table comes from immunoSEQ multiplex PCR, and its TCRdb copy is limited to in-frame clones, with some not included. The table shows roughly 86,000 clones, with 80% to 95% occurring only once. This CDR3 region has 13 residues. Trimming removed 1 base at V and 7 bases at J, with 10 bases between. This specimen comes from a study of control samples from healthy donors and cancer patients. This receptor was obtained from a woman aged 30 to 39 in good health. The rearrangement uses TRBV12-3 or TRBV12-4 and TRBJ1-1, with D possibly being TRBD1 (5 bases). The sequenced sample consisted of blood. The CDR3 DNA reads as TGTGCCAGCAGTTTAGGGGGGGACTATGAAGCTTTCTTT. It translates to CASSLGGDYEAFF.